A selection of T cell receptor beta chains follows, all from one sample in a study of blood T cell repertoires in COVID-19. Sequencing was performed with immunoSEQ multiplex PCR; in TCRdb, only in-frame clones are kept and a portion is missing. Altogether roughly 230,000 clones are present, 89% being singletons, with the ten largest covering 4% to 5%. Sample: peripheral blood. Every receptor here comes from a woman in her thirties or forties who had recovered from COVID-19. CDR3s include the opening cysteine and the closing phenylalanine or tryptophan. A D gene is named only where the DNA matches it firmly.

D	V	J	CDR3
TRBD1	TRBV28	TRBJ1-2	CASSSTPGQGVGYTF
TRBD1	TRBV5-5	TRBJ1-1	CASSPTGFEAFF
-	TRBV18	TRBJ2-2	CASSEASTGELFF
-	TRBV4-1	TRBJ1-2	CASSQDLKRYGYTF
-	TRBV27	TRBJ2-2	CASSLYGPGVGVDTGELFF
-	TRBV11-3	TRBJ2-1	CASSFTSPSGNEQFF
-	TRBV27	TRBJ2-1	CASTPGGVRLNEQFF
TRBD1	TRBV9	TRBJ1-4	CASSAAGTGGEKLFF
-	TRBV7-8	TRBJ1-2	CASSPRQSSGYTF
TRBD1	TRBV19	TRBJ2-2	CASQPRTGGNTGELFF
TRBD1	TRBV7-9	TRBJ1-1	CASSLYRGVGTEAFF
TRBD1	TRBV19	TRBJ1-4	CASSIDRANEKLFF
TRBD1	TRBV19	TRBJ1-3	CASSGVVGQSSGNTIYF
-	TRBV4-3	TRBJ2-1	CASSQALNNEQFF
TRBD2	TRBV10-1	TRBJ2-1	CASTKGRASGSSYNEQFF
TRBD2	TRBV2	TRBJ2-1	CASQLAGVGEQFF
-	TRBV6-5	TRBJ1-1	CASSSTEAFF
TRBD1	TRBV5-1	TRBJ1-2	CASSNPDRGPFYGYTF
TRBD1	TRBV30	TRBJ2-1	CAWSHRDRVWNEQFF
-	TRBV10-3	TRBJ1-3	CAITRISGNTIYF
-	TRBV12-3/TRBV12-4	TRBJ1-5	CASSSREYQPQHF
TRBD2	TRBV11-3	TRBJ2-1	CASSYELAAYNEQFF
-	TRBV6-6	TRBJ2-5	CASSLRSPKETQYF
TRBD2	TRBV5-6	TRBJ2-1	CASSPLAGGYNEQFF
-	TRBV7-3	TRBJ2-3	CASSSQAGNTDTQYF
-	TRBV2	TRBJ2-2	CASSRGNTGELFF
TRBD1	TRBV18	TRBJ1-1	CASSRGQGYTEAFF
-	TRBV28	TRBJ2-1	CASSRRVDEQFF
-	TRBV6-2/TRBV6-3	TRBJ1-1	CASSYSIPRVSTEAFF
TRBD2	TRBV25-1	TRBJ2-1	CASSFRLADYNEQFF
-	TRBV2	TRBJ1-1	CASSAMNTEAFF
TRBD2	TRBV6-5	TRBJ2-3	CASSYWRGDGRDTQYF
-	TRBV7-2	TRBJ2-2	CASSLKQGSNTGELFF
-	TRBV7-8	TRBJ1-1	CASSLFRGLMNTEAFF
-	TRBV12-5	TRBJ1-5	CASGSGVGVGNQPQHF
-	TRBV19	TRBJ2-7	CASSMGTDYEQYF
-	TRBV7-9	TRBJ2-7	CASSLEEHWYEQYF
-	TRBV19	TRBJ2-2	CASMQRAVLANTGELFF
-	TRBV20-1	TRBJ1-2	CSALTDSYGTF
-	TRBV28	TRBJ1-6	CASSFPTGNYNSPLHF
-	TRBV7-9	TRBJ1-5	CASSYSGMGEPQHF
TRBD1	TRBV11-2	TRBJ1-2	CASSSNRGKGSRGYTF
-	TRBV7-2	TRBJ1-2	CASSLSQDYGYTF
TRBD2	TRBV4-1	TRBJ2-1	CASSQVNIAGDEQFF
-	TRBV2	TRBJ2-2	CASSERGIGGELFF
-	TRBV5-4	TRBJ1-1	CASSLAGGPNTEAFF
-	TRBV3-1/TRBV3-2	TRBJ1-5	CASSHRNSNQPQHF
TRBD2	TRBV5-1	TRBJ2-3	CASSGGLFLPRDTQYF
-	TRBV29-1	TRBJ2-3	CSVVPGTSDTQYF